A selection of T cell receptor beta chains follows, all from one sample in a study of Graves' ophthalmopathy and Graves' hyperthyroidism. TCRdb redid the calling of the multiplex PCR reads with MiXCR, one entry per CDR3 protein. The sample holds a few hundred thousand distinct CDR3 sequences; 18% are singletons and the top ten take around 1.5%. Sample: peripheral blood. The receptors were sampled from a woman younger than 30 with Graves' ophthalmopathy. Each CDR3 is given with its conserved first and last residue. A D gene is named only where the DNA matches it firmly. Not every row has a clone size; where given, it reads once, few, many or a size class.

>few|TRBV7-8|TRBJ2-2|NA
CASSPILGDGTGELFF
TGTGCCAGCAGCCCGATTCTGGGAGATGGAACCGGGGAGCTGTTTTTT
>many|TRBV29-1|TRBJ2-7|NA
CSVEVAGSSYEQYF
TGCAGCGTTGAAGTGGCAGGGAGCTCCTACGAGCAGTACTTC
>NA|TRBV12-3/TRBV12-4|TRBJ1-1|NA
CASRTWVGGVNTEAFF
TGTGCCAGCAGGACGTGGGTCGGGGGGGTGAACACTGAAGCTTTCTTT
>many|TRBV6-2/TRBV6-3|TRBJ2-2|NA
CASSYSFVELFF
TGTGCCAGCAGTTACTCGTTTGTGGAGCTGTTTTTT
>many|TRBV5-1|TRBJ1-5|NA
CASRTGRPSNQPQHF
TGCGCCAGCAGAACGGGACGGCCTAGCAATCAGCCCCAGCATTTT
>many|TRBV12-3/TRBV12-4|TRBJ2-7|NA
CASSLGGDGNYEQYF
TGTGCCAGCAGTTTAGGAGGGGATGGGAACTACGAGCAGTACTTC
>many|TRBV7-2|TRBJ2-7|NA
CASSTKAWEQYF
TGTGCCAGCAGCACCAAGGCGTGGGAGCAGTACTTC
>many|TRBV4-3|TRBJ2-5|TRBD2
CASSDIGLAGSETQYF
TGCGCCAGCAGCGATATCGGACTAGCGGGGTCAGAGACCCAGTACTTC
>many|TRBV4-2|TRBJ2-5|TRBD2
CASSQVRLAGFEETQYF
TGTGCCAGCAGCCAAGTTCGGCTAGCGGGATTCGAAGAGACCCAGTACTTC
>many|TRBV6-2/TRBV6-3|TRBJ1-2|NA
CASSRGRVDGYGYTF
TGTGCCAGCAGTCGTGGACGGGTTGATGGCTATGGCTACACCTTC
>many|TRBV7-8|TRBJ2-7|NA
CASSLASQGYEQYF
TGTGCCAGCAGCTTAGCATCACAGGGCTACGAGCAGTACTTC
>NA|TRBV28|TRBJ1-3|TRBD1
CASSSSGTGSSGNTIYF
TGTGCCAGCAGTTCGTCCGGGACAGGATCATCTGGAAACACCATATATTTT